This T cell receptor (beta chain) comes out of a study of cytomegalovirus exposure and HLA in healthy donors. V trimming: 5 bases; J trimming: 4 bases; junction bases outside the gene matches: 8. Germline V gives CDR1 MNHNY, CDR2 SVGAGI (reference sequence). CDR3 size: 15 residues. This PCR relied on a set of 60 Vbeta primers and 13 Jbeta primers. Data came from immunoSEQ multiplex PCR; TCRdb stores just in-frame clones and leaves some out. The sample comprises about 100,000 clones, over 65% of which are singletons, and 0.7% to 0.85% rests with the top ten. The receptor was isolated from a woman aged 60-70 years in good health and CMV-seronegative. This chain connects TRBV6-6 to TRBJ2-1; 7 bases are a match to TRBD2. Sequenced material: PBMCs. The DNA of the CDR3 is TGTGCCAGCAGTCTAGCGGAGGGCCATTACAATGAGCAGTTCTTC. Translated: CASSLAEGHYNEQFF.